This TCR beta chain derives from a study of blood T cell repertoires in COVID-19. On the study more broadly: Material from acute and convalescent COVID-19 was sourced from the United States, Italy and Spain.

The germline V gene encodes CDR1 SGHTA and CDR2 FQGNSA. The CDR3 is made up of 14 amino acids. V was clipped by 4 bases and J by 7 bases, with 14 bases between them. This clone was counted once. Measured with immunoSEQ multiplex PCR; TCRdb has only the in-frame clones, and not every one. The sample lists around 320,000 clones, around 92% occurring once. The chain links TRBV7-2 to TRBJ1-5; a weak D match, TRBD1 (6 bases). Sequencing used peripheral blood. The sequence came from a woman aged 30 to 39 with COVID-19, enrolled during active disease. CDR3 sequence: CASSYQGFGQPQHF. The DNA for the CDR3 is TGTGCCAGCAGCTACCAGGGGTTTGGACAGCCCCAGCATTTT.